What follows are 5 T cell receptor beta chains derived from one specimen sequenced in a study of blood T cell repertoires in COVID-19. Libraries were prepared by immunoSEQ multiplex PCR; TCRdb keeps only in-frame clonotypes and omits some of them. This table holds about 74,000 clones, approximately 88% found once. The sequenced material came from peripheral blood. These receptor sequences come from a woman older than 75 with acute or convalescent COVID-19.

J is TRBJ2-4 and V is TRBV19; possible D gene TRBD1, 7 bases. The CDR3 extends over 16 amino acids. The germline V and J ends were trimmed by 10 bases and 2 bases, with 21 bases remaining between them. The germline V gene encodes CDR1 LNHDA and CDR2 SQIVND (reference sequence). CDR3 in DNA: TGTGCCACAAAGGACCCAGGGGGGATTTCCAAAAACATTCAGTACTTC. Amino acids: CATKDPGGISKNIQYF.

V is TRBV19 and J is TRBJ2-3, with 10 bases aligning to TRBD2. Germline V gene data show CDR1 as LNHDA and CDR2 as SQIVND (reference sequence). V dropped 1 base and J dropped 3; count of bases not matched to a gene: 7. There are 17 residues in the CDR3. Written as DNA, the CDR3 is TGTGCCAGTAGTATAGGGGGCGGGACTAGCGTGACAGATACGCAGTATTTT. Translated: CASSIGGGTSVTDTQYF. The full variable domain, with the rest looked up from reference TRBV19 and TRBJ2-3, is DGGITQSPKYLFRKEGQNVTLSCEQNLNHDAMYWYRQDPGQGLRLIYYSQIVNDFQKGDIAEGYSVSREKKESFPLTVTSAQKNPTAFYLCASSIGGGTSVTDTQYFGPGTRLTVL.

The V gene is TRBV5-1, the J gene TRBJ2-1, with TRBD2 identical over 10 bases. Germline V gene lookup returns CDR1 SGHRS and CDR2 YFSETQ. CDR3 length: 15 residues. V lost 4 bases and J lost 2; bases outside the gene matches: 3. This chain's CDR3 is CASSPTSGAYNEQFF. The CDR3 DNA sequence: TGCGCCAGCAGCCCAACTAGCGGGGCCTACAATGAGCAGTTCTTC.

The CDR3 nucleotides read TGTGCCAGCAGCTTAGAACAGAACACTGAAGCTTTCTTT. It yields the protein CASSLEQNTEAFF. The chain has TRBV7-2 and TRBJ1-1; unclear D gene. Trimming pared 1 base from V and 1 base from J, leaving 4 bases between. CDR1 and CDR2 from the germline V gene are SGHTA and FQGNSA. There are 13 residues in the CDR3. The full variable domain, with the rest looked up from reference TRBV7-2 and TRBJ1-1, is GAGVSQSPSNKVTEKGKDVELRCDPISGHTALYWYRQSLGQGLEFLIYFQGNSAPDKSGLPSDRFSAERTGGSVSTLTIQRTQQEDSAVYLCASSLEQNTEAFFGQGTRLTVV.

This clone was counted once. The chain links TRBV6-5 to TRBJ2-3; TRBD2 is a possible D gene (5 bases). Germline CDR1 is MNHEY and CDR2 is SVGAGI. This CDR3 contains 15 residues. V was shortened by 6 bases and J by 0 bases, with 13 bases between the two germline ends. CDR3 protein: CASSLPDLSTDTQYF. As DNA, the CDR3 is TGTGCCAGCAGCCTCCCGGACTTAAGCACAGATACGCAGTATTTT.